Listed here is a single T cell receptor (beta chain). The antigen remains undetermined. These data originate in a study of cytomegalovirus exposure and HLA in healthy donors. The study, taken as a whole, reports: Looking again later, the authors saw that most CMV-associated TCR beta chains seemed HLA-restricted. In a later analysis, HLA-C alleles had the fewest associated TCRs, DRB1 alleles the most. The authors confirmed in vitro that three CMV-associated chains were specific for CMV antigens. Among TCR beta chains, those listed as cytomegalovirus-associated numbered approximately 150.

With 60 Vbeta and 13 Jbeta primers, the PCR was carried out. TCRdb's table, derived via immunoSEQ multiplex PCR, lists solely in-frame clones and lacks some. The sample holds approximately 190,000 clones; around 83% are singletons and the top ten take about 0.8%. The CDR3 spans 14 residues. V lost 1 base, J lost 8 bases, and 12 bases lay in between. Germline assignment: CDR1 SEHNR and CDR2 FQNEAQ (reference sequence). Material: PBMCs. The chain joins TRBV7-9 to TRBJ2-1; possible D gene TRBD1, 5 bases. This clonotype was obtained from a woman between 18 and 30 years old in good health and CMV-seronegative. CDR3 residues: CASSLVGGRDEQFF. CDR3 bases: TGTGCCAGCAGCTTAGTAGGCGGCAGGGATGAGCAGTTCTTC.